The 19 T cell receptor beta chains presented below share a single source sample, sequenced in a study of OX40 agonist ivuxolimab in advanced cancers. Profiling relied on immunoSEQ multiplex PCR, and the TCRdb table lists in-frame clones only, not all of them. The table lists about 120,000 clones, 80% to 90% of them singletons. Here the sequenced sample was CD4+ or CD8+ T cells sorted from blood, taken in a trial of the OX40 agonist ivuxolimab. The receptors originated from an adult with an advanced solid tumor such as melanoma, head and neck, liver or kidney cancer.

The chain recombines TRBV10-2 with TRBJ1-5; D uncertain. V was trimmed by 8 bases and J by 1 base, leaving 6 bases between them. Germline loops: CDR1 WSHSY, CDR2 SAAADI. The CDR3 extends over 12 amino acids. The chain's CDR3 is CASGASNQPQHF. DNA of the CDR3: TGCGCCAGCGGTGCCAGCAATCAGCCCCAGCATTTT.

This chain links TRBV7-2 with TRBJ1-2; TRBD1 might be the D (5 bases). The germline V gene has CDR1 SGHTA and CDR2 FQGNSA. V lost 0 bases, J lost 4 bases, and 9 bases lay in between. The CDR3 contains 14 residues. The CDR3 DNA reads TGTGCCAGCAGCTTAGCAGGGGTGGTCTATGGCTACACCTTC. Protein: CASSLAGVVYGYTF.

This clone was observed a few times. The chain carries TRBV28 and TRBJ2-5, with D possibly TRBD1 on 5 matching bases. This CDR3 is 11 amino acids long. V gave up 10 bases and J gave up 5 bases, with 11 bases separating them. CDR1 is MDHEN and CDR2 is SYDVKM in the germline V gene. The CDR3 sequence: CATRAVETQYF. The CDR3 nucleotides read TGTGCCACCAGGGCAGTGGAGACCCAGTACTTC. Looking up the rest from reference TRBV28 and TRBJ2-5 gives the full variable domain: DVKVTQSSRYLVKRTGEKVFLECVQDMDHENMFWYRQDPGLGLRLIYFSYDVKMKEKGDIPEGYSVSREKKERFSLILESASTNQTSMYLCATRAVETQYFGPGTRLLVL.

This chain links TRBV28 with TRBJ1-1; possibly TRBD1 for D (6 bases). The CDR3 extends over 12 amino acids. The ends were cut back, 2 bases at V and 11 bases at J, with 12 bases in the middle. Per the germline V gene, CDR1 is MDHEN and CDR2 is SYDVKM. The CDR3 loop is CASSLRDIVAFF. The CDR3 DNA reads TGTGCCAGCAGTTTAAGGGACATTGTCGCTTTCTTT.

The CDR3 is CASSRGVEGPQHF. The DNA for the CDR3 is TGCGCCAGCAGCCGGGGGGTTGAGGGGCCCCAGCATTTT. The gene calls are TRBV4-3 and TRBJ1-5; D perhaps matches TRBD1 (5 bases). V shed 4 bases and J shed 9 bases, with 13 bases lying between them. This CDR3 has 13 amino acids. CDR1 and CDR2 from the germline V gene are LGHNA and YSLEER.

The chain is built from TRBV27 and TRBJ1-2, with D tentatively TRBD1 (5 bases). CDR1 is MNHEY and CDR2 is SMNVEV in the germline V gene (reference sequence). V lost 6 bases to trimming and J lost 5 bases, with 16 bases between them. The CDR3 has 14 residues. This CDR3 reads CASRNPGAEYGYTF. CDR3 in DNA: TGTGCCAGCAGGAACCCCGGGGCGGAATATGGCTACACCTTC.

The chain recombines TRBV21-1 with TRBJ1-6; TRBD1, as called in the table, went unchecked against the DNA. TRBV21-1 is labeled a pseudogene. This CDR3 spans 21 amino acids. The CDR3 protein is CASSTPARGPSHCNNNSPLHF. Written as DNA, the CDR3 is TGTGCCAGCAGCACGCCGGCGAGGGGGCCATCCCACTGCAACAATAATTCACCCCTCCACTTT.

Only a few counts were recorded for this clone. This chain joins TRBV7-8 and TRBJ2-7; D is unresolved. Germline V gives CDR1 SGHVS, CDR2 FQNEAQ. The CDR3 runs 11 residues. V was trimmed by 5 bases and J by 1 base, leaving 3 bases between them. The CDR3 nucleotides are TGTGCCAGCAGCATATCCTACGAGCAGTACTTC. Its protein product is CASSISYEQYF.

The rearrangement uses TRBV5-6 and TRBJ2-5; D remains unclear. CDR3 length: 14 amino acids. Germline V gene sequence: CDR1 SGHDT, CDR2 YYEEEE. V was clipped by 0 bases and J by 1 base, with 7 bases between them. Here the CDR3 reads CASSLVRTQETQYF. For the CDR3, the DNA is TGTGCCAGCAGCTTGGTGAGAACCCAAGAGACCCAGTACTTC.

The rearrangement links TRBV7-2 to TRBJ2-2; TRBD2 matches at 9 bases. The V segment lost 7 bases and the J segment 7 bases; nucleotides outside the gene matches: 13. The CDR3 is 16 amino acids. The V gene's germline CDR1 is SGHTA and CDR2 FQGNSA. The CDR3 loop reads CASTPMGTSSGGELFF. CDR3 coding DNA: TGTGCCAGCACCCCGATGGGGACTAGCTCAGGCGGGGAGCTGTTTTTT.

The CDR3 DNA follows: TGTGCCAGCAGCTTGCCCGGGGCGGGGATGAACACTGAAGCTTTCTTT. It codes for CASSLPGAGMNTEAFF. The chain employs TRBV5-4 and TRBJ1-1, with a weak D call TRBD1 (5 bases). Germline V gene data show CDR1 as SGHNT and CDR2 as YYREEE (reference sequence). This CDR3 region has 16 residues. Between the trimmed V and J ends, which lost 1 base and 0 bases, there was a span of 13 bases.

This chain uses TRBV4-2 with TRBJ1-1, with D uncertain. The germline CDR1 and CDR2 sequences are LGHNA and YNFKEQ. Trimming stripped 0 bases from V and 4 bases from J, with 9 bases between. The CDR3 is 14 residues long. The CDR3 sequence is CASSQDAGSTEAFF. The CDR3 bases are TGTGCCAGCAGCCAAGACGCAGGATCCACTGAAGCTTTCTTT.

The chain uses TRBV7-2 and TRBJ1-3, with D uncertain. The CDR3 length is 13 residues. Trimming took 3 bases from V and 4 from J, leaving 7 bases between them. Germline V gene sequence: CDR1 SGHTA, CDR2 FQGNSA. The CDR3 DNA follows: TGTGCCAGCAGCTTGGGATGGGGAAACACCATATATTTT. It is translated as CASSLGWGNTIYF.

The rearrangement links TRBV5-5 to TRBJ1-6, with D unclear. This CDR3 has 16 residues. The V end lost 0 bases, the J end lost 1 base, and 8 bases lay between the germline ends. CDR1 SGHKS and CDR2 YYEKEE come from the germline V gene (reference sequence). CDR3 sequence (DNA): TGTGCCAGCAGCTTGGGCGTATTTTCCTATAATTCACCCCTCCACTTT. Its protein product is CASSLGVFSYNSPLHF.

The rearrangement links TRBV10-3 to TRBJ2-5; D ambiguous. The germline gives CDR1 ENHRY, CDR2 SYGVKD. V was clipped by 0 bases and J by 5 bases, with 4 bases between them. The length of the CDR3 is 12 residues. CDR3 nucleotides: TGTGCCATCAGTGAGTCTGGGGAGACCCAGTACTTC. Translating gives CAISESGETQYF.

This chain joins TRBV28 and TRBJ1-2; 7 bases map to TRBD1. The CDR3 covers 14 residues. Germline V gives CDR1 MDHEN, CDR2 SYDVKM. The trim removed 9 bases at V and 0 bases at J, leaving 7 bases unmatched. Here the CDR3 reads CASWGQGANYGYTF. The CDR3 DNA is TGTGCCAGTTGGGGGCAGGGGGCTAACTATGGCTACACCTTC.

This rearrangement joins TRBV7-2 to TRBJ1-5; no definite D call. Deletions cut 4 bases from V and 6 bases from J, with 13 bases between. The CDR3 runs to 14 residues. Germline loops: CDR1 SGHTA, CDR2 FQGNSA. CDR3 protein: CASSSSLEGQPQHF. The CDR3 nucleotides are TGTGCCAGCAGCTCTTCCCTGGAGGGTCAGCCCCAGCATTTT.

In this sample, this clone turned up once. The chain joins TRBV4-3 to TRBJ1-4, with 10 positions matching TRBD1. The germline V gene encodes CDR1 LGHNA and CDR2 YSLEER. Trimming took 4 bases from V and 8 from J; bases not matched to a gene: 7. This CDR3 comprises 15 residues. CDR3 bases: TGCGCCAGCAGCCCCGGACAGGGGGTTTTGGAAAAACTGTTTTTT. It translates to CASSPGQGVLEKLFF.

As DNA, the CDR3 is TGTGCCATCAGTGACGTAGCGGCTAGCACAGATACGCAGTATTTT. Translated, it gives CAISDVAASTDTQYF. The chain employs TRBV10-3 and TRBJ2-3; D might be TRBD2 (6 bases). This CDR3 region has 15 residues. Deletions cut 3 bases from V and 0 bases from J, with 10 bases between. Germline assignment: CDR1 ENHRY and CDR2 SYGVKD.